The 18 T cell receptor beta chains below were found in one sample sequenced in a study of regulatory T cells in long-lasting Graves disease. In building TCR beta libraries, iRepertoire HTBI primers were used together with Arm-PCR of CDR3 regions. TCRdb itself ran the multiplex PCR reads through MiXCR, one entry per CDR3 protein. The sample carries 400,000 to 500,000 distinct CDR3 sequences, roughly 21% recorded once. Time point indicated: persistent/refractory GD, antithyroid drugs over 5 years with positive TRAb. After RNA was extracted from PBMCs, the TCR library was made from it. The sequences come from peripheral blood mononuclear cells (PBMCs), collected when the disease was refractory, from a patient treated with antithyroid drugs. Every receptor here comes from a female donor with Graves disease.

Remarks on this clonotype: With a much larger clone just one base away, this may be a read error. The genes are TRBV20-1 and TRBJ2-7; either TRBD1 or TRBD2 may supply D (5 bases each). The CDR3 covers 13 residues. Germline V CDR1 and CDR2: DFQATT, SNEGSKA (reference sequence). The CDR3 region has the DNA TGCGGTGCCGTAGAGGGACCGTACTACGAGCAGTACTTC. Translation: CGAVEGPYYEQYF.

At least ten counts were recorded for this clonotype. The chain links TRBV7-2 to TRBJ2-1; 8 nucleotides agree with TRBD1. The CDR3 sequence is 15 residues long. The J segment lost 7 bases and the V segment lost 5 bases, leaving 10 bases of the junction unmatched. CDR1 and CDR2 from the germline V gene are SGHTA and FQGNSA. CDR3 residues: CASSQQAQGANEQFF. In DNA form, the CDR3 reads TGTGCCAGCAGCCAACAGGCCCAGGGGGCAAATGAGCAGTTCTTC.

This clonotype appeared many times. The chain has TRBV10-3 and TRBJ1-5; no reliable D call. Germline loops: CDR1 ENHRY, CDR2 SYGVKD. CDR3 size: 12 residues. V gave up 6 bases and J gave up 6 bases, with 9 bases separating them. This chain's CDR3 is CAIRREGQPQHF. The DNA for the CDR3 is TGTGCCATCAGACGGGAAGGTCAGCCCCAGCATTTT.

This chain links TRBV24-1 with TRBJ2-3; 8 positions agree with TRBD2. V dropped 5 bases and J dropped 5; count of bases not matched to a gene: 11. The CDR3 extends over 16 amino acids. Germline V CDR1 and CDR2: KGHDR, SFDVKD. CDR3 protein: CATSGTSSPVEDTQYF. In nucleotides, the CDR3 is TGTGCCACCAGTGGGACTAGCAGCCCGGTGGAAGATACGCAGTATTTT.

Note on this clonotype: A much larger clonotype is one base distant, so this may be a read error. The chain is built from TRBV20-1 and TRBJ2-7, with 12 bases lining up with TRBD2. Germline CDR1 and CDR2: DFQATT and SNEGSKA (reference sequence). V was clipped by 2 bases and J by 4 bases; unmatched bases: 6. The CDR3 runs to 15 residues. The CDR3 DNA reads TGCAGTGCTAGATATCCTAGCGGGAGGGCGTACGAGCAGTACTTC. This sequence encodes CSARYPSGRAYEQYF.

This clonotype showed up many times. The rearrangement uses TRBV28 and TRBJ2-7, with D hard to call. Germline loops: CDR1 MDHEN, CDR2 SYDVKM. Trimming cost V 7 bases and J 0 bases, with 16 bases left between them. CDR3 length: 15 amino acids. CDR3 nucleotides: TGTGCCAGCAACTCGGGTTCCGCAGTCTCCTACGAGCAGTACTTC. Residues: CASNSGSAVSYEQYF.

This clonotype was seen a few times. This rearrangement joins TRBV12-3 or TRBV12-4 to TRBJ2-6; 10 nucleotides line up with TRBD2. CDR3 length equals 17 residues. With 6 bases clipped from V and 2 bases from J, the junction kept 7 bases outside the gene matches. The CDR3 DNA sequence: TGTGCCAGCAGCCTAGCGGGAGTCGATACTGGGGCCAACGTCCTGACTTTC. The encoded protein is CASSLAGVDTGANVLTF.

This sequence joins TRBV7-2 and TRBJ2-6, with D possibly called TRBD1 or TRBD2 (5 bases each). V was clipped by 1 base and J by 2 bases, with 12 bases between them. Germline V gene sequence: CDR1 SGHTA, CDR2 FQGNSA. The CDR3 consists of 17 residues. Written as DNA, the CDR3 is TGTGCCAGCAGCTTAGAGGTGGGGGTTCCTGGGGCCAACGTCCTGACTTTC. This gives the protein CASSLEVGVPGANVLTF.

This clonotype appeared many times. This rearrangement joins TRBV14 to TRBJ1-2, with TRBD1 identical over 8 bases. V was pared by 0 bases and J by 3 bases, with 9 bases of the junction left unmatched. CDR1 and CDR2 (germline): SGHDN, FVKESK. This CDR3 region has 17 residues. Written as DNA, the CDR3 is TGTGCCAGCAGCCAAGAATCCTGGACAGGGAGTGACTATGGCTACACCTTC. Translation: CASSQESWTGSDYGYTF. The full variable domain, rest sourced from reference TRBV14 and TRBJ1-2, is EAGVTQFPSHSVIEKGQTVTLRCDPISGHDNLYWYRRVMGKEIKFLLHFVKESKQDESGMPNNRFLAERTGGTYSTLKVQPAELEDSGVYFCASSQESWTGSDYGYTFGSGTRLTVV.

The rearrangement links TRBV6-1 to TRBJ1-2; TRBD1 aligns across 12 bases. This CDR3 is 16 amino acids long. CDR1 MNHNS and CDR2 SASEGT come from the germline V gene. J gave up 8 bases and V 6 bases, and 13 bases lay outside the gene matches. The CDR3 nucleotides are TGTGCCAGCAGCCCTCTCCCGGGACAGGGGGCGCGGGGCTACACCTTC. Amino acid sequence: CASSPLPGQGARGYTF.

This clonotype has ten or more counts. The chain carries TRBV11-2 and TRBJ1-4, with a possible D match to TRBD1 (5 bases). The V end lost 5 bases, the J end lost 4 bases, and 20 bases lay between the germline ends. The CDR3 loop spans 17 amino acids. The V gene's germline CDR1 is SGHAT and CDR2 FQNNGV. CDR3: CASSPNDRGRINEKLFF. The CDR3 DNA reads as TGTGCCAGCAGCCCCAACGATCGGGGGAGGATTAATGAAAAACTGTTTTTT.

V gene TRBV27 combines with J gene TRBJ2-3, with 15 bases lining up with TRBD2. This CDR3 has 17 amino acids. Germline V lookup: CDR1 MNHEY, CDR2 SMNVEV (reference sequence). The ends lost 5 bases at V and 1 base at J; junction bases unmatched: 4. DNA for the CDR3: TGTGCCAGCAGTCGGACTAGCGGGAGGGCCGGCACAGATACGCAGTATTTT. Protein: CASSRTSGRAGTDTQYF.

This clonotype was seen at least ten times. The genes are TRBV30 and TRBJ2-5; TRBD1 agrees at 8 bases. CDR3 size: 16 residues. The germline CDR1 and CDR2 sequences are GTSNPN and SVGIG (reference sequence). V lost 0 bases, J lost 2 bases, and 8 bases stayed unmatched. The CDR3 region is CAWSVWRQGRQETQYF. The CDR3 region has the DNA TGTGCCTGGAGTGTATGGCGACAGGGGCGGCAAGAGACCCAGTACTTC.

This chain uses TRBV6-4 with TRBJ1-1, with D uncertain. CDR1 and CDR2 (germline): MRHNA, SNTAGT. V was trimmed by 6 bases and J by 0 bases, leaving 8 bases between them. The CDR3 consists of 13 residues. DNA of the CDR3: TGTGCCAGCAGGGATTTCATGAACACTGAAGCTTTCTTT. This sequence encodes CASRDFMNTEAFF.

This clonotype was picked up many times. The chain is built from TRBV9 and TRBJ1-2; perhaps TRBD1 as D (6 bases). The V and J ends lost 3 bases and 4 bases respectively, with 13 bases between them. Per germline, CDR1 SGDLS and CDR2 YYNGEE. The CDR3 is 14 amino acids. The CDR3 here is CASSAGGGFYGYTF. DNA for the CDR3: TGTGCCAGCAGCGCCGGGGGGGGCTTCTATGGCTACACCTTC.

Ten or more counts support this clonotype. The chain combines TRBV20-1 with TRBJ2-7; possibly TRBD2 for D (5 bases). The germline V gene has CDR1 DFQATT and CDR2 SNEGSKA (reference sequence). Deletions cut 0 bases from V and 3 bases from J, with 9 bases between. CDR3 length: 13 residues. This CDR3 reads CSARDLGGYEQYF. CDR3 DNA sequence: TGCAGTGCTAGAGATCTCGGAGGCTACGAGCAGTACTTC.

This clonotype was picked up many times. This sequence joins TRBV6-1 and TRBJ2-5; no clear D. The V and J ends lost 6 bases and 5 bases respectively, with 16 bases between them. Germline V CDR1 and CDR2: MNHNS, SASEGT. There are 14 residues in the CDR3. The CDR3: CASRLSASGETQYF. CDR3 sequence (DNA): TGTGCCAGCAGACTATCCGCCTCCGGGGAGACCCAGTACTTC.

This clonotype was observed a few times. V and J are TRBV27 and TRBJ1-4; 7 bases agree with TRBD1. This CDR3 has 16 amino acids. V dropped 5 bases and J dropped 5; count of bases not matched to a gene: 11. CDR1 and CDR2 from the germline V gene are MNHEY and SMNVEV (reference sequence). DNA of the CDR3: TGTGCCAGCAGTATCCAATCGACAGGGTTAAATGAAAAACTGTTTTTT. Translated, it gives CASSIQSTGLNEKLFF.